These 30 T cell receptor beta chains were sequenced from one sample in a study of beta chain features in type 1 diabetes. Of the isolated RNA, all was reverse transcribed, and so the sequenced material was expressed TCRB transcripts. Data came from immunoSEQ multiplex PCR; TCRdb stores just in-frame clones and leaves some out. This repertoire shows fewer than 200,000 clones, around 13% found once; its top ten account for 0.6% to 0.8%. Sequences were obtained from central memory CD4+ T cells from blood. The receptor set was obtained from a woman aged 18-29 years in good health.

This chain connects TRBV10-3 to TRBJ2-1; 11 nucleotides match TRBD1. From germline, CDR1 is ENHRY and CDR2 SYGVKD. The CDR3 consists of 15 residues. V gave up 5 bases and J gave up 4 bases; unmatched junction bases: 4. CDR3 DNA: TGTGCCATCAGTTCGGGACAGGGGGTTTACAATGAGCAGTTCTTC. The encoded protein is CAISSGQGVYNEQFF.

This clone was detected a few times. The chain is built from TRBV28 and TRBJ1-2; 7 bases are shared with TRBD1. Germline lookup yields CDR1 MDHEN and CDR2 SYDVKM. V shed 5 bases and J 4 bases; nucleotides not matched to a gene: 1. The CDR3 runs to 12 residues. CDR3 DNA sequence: TGTGCCAGCAGTGGGACAGTCTATGGCTACACCTTC. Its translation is CASSGTVYGYTF.

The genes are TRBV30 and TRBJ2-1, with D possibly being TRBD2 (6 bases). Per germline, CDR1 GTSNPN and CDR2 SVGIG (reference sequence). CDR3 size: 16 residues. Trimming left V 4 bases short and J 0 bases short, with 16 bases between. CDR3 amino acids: CAWNRQPGSSYNEQFF. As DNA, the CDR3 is TGTGCCTGGAACCGGCAACCCGGGAGCTCCTACAATGAGCAGTTCTTC.

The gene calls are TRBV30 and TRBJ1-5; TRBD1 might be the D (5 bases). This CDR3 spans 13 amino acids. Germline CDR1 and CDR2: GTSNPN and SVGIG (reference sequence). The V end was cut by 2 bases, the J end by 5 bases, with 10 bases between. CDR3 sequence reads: CAWSTRGDQPQHF. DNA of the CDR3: TGTGCCTGGAGTACACGGGGGGATCAGCCCCAGCATTTT.

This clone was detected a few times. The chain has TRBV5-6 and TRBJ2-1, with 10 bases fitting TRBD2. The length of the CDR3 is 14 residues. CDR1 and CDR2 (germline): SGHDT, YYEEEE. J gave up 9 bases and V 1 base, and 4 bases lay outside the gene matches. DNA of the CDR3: TGTGCCAGCAGCTTGCCTAGCGGGAGCGGTGAGCAGTTCTTC. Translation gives CASSLPSGSGEQFF.

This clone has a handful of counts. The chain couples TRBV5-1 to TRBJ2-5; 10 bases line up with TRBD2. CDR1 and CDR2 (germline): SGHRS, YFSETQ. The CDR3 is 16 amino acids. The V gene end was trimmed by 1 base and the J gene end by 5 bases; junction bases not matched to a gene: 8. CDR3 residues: CASSLTSGTIGETQYF. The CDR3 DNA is TGCGCCAGCAGCTTGACTAGCGGGACTATAGGCGAGACCCAGTACTTC.

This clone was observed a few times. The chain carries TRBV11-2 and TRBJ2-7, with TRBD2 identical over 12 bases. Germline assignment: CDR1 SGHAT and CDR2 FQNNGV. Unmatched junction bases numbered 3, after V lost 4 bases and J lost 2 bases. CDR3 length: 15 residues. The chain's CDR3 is CASSSLAGGTYEQYF. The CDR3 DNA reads TGTGCCAGCAGCTCTCTAGCGGGAGGGACCTACGAGCAGTACTTC.

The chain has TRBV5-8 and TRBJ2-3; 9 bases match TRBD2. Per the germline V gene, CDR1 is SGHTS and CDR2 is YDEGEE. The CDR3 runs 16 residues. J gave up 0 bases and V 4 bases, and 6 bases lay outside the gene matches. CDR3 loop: CASSPRLAGSTDTQYF. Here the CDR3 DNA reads TGTGCCAGCAGCCCGCGTCTAGCGGGAAGCACAGATACGCAGTATTTT.

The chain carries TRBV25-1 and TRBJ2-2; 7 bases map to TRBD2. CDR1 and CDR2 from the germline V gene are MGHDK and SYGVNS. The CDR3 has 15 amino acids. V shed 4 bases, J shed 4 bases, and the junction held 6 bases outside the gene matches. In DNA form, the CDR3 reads TGTGCCAGCAGTGGAAGGACTAGAATCACCGGGGAGCTGTTTTTT. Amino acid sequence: CASSGRTRITGELFF.

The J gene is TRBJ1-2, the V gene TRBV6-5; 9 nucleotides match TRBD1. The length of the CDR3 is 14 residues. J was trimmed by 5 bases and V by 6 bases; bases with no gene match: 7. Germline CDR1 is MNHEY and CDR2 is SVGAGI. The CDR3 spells CASRPPGTGYGYTF. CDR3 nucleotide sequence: TGTGCCAGCAGACCACCTGGGACAGGGTATGGCTACACCTTC.

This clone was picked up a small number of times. The DNA for the CDR3 is TGTGCCAGCGGTGCGGGAGGGACAGATACGCAGTATTTT. Encoded protein: CASGAGGTDTQYF. J is TRBJ2-3 and V is TRBV6-6, with 9 bases lining up with TRBD2. This CDR3 is 13 amino acids long. With 8 bases clipped from V and 3 bases from J, the junction kept 3 bases outside the gene matches. Germline CDR1 MNHNY, CDR2 SVGAGI (reference sequence).

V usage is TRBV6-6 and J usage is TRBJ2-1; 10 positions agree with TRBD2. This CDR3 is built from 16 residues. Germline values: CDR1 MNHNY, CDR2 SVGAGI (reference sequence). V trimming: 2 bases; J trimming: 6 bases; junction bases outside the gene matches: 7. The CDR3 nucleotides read TGTGCCAGCAGTTACACACTAGCGGGGAGCTCCAATGAGCAGTTCTTC. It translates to CASSYTLAGSSNEQFF.

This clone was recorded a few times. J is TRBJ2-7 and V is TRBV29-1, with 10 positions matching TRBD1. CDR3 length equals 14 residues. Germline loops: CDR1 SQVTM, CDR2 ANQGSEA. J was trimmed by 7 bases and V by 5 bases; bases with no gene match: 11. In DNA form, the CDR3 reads TGCAGCGTTCTTCCCGGGACAGGGGCGGGAGAGCAGTACTTC. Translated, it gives CSVLPGTGAGEQYF.

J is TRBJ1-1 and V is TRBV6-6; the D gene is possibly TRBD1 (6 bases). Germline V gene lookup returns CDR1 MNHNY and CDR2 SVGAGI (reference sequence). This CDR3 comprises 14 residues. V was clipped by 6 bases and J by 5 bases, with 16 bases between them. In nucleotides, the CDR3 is TGTGCCAGCAGCCCAGGGGCGGGGGGGACTGAAGCTTTCTTT. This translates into CASSPGAGGTEAFF.

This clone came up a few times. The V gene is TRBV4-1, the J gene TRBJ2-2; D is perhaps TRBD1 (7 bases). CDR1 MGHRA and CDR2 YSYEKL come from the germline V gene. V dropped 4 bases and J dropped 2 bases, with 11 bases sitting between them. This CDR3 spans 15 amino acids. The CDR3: CASSRQGLNTGELFF. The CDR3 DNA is TGCGCCAGCAGCCGACAGGGACTTAACACCGGGGAGCTGTTTTTT.

The CDR3 here is CASRQGGSGANVLTF. The CDR3 DNA reads as TGTGCCAGCAGACAGGGGGGCTCTGGGGCCAACGTCCTGACTTTC. The gene calls are TRBV6-5 and TRBJ2-6, with 8 nucleotides matching TRBD1. The germline gives CDR1 MNHEY, CDR2 SVGAGI. The CDR3 is 15 amino acids. V lost 6 bases to trimming and J lost 0 bases; unmatched junction nucleotides: 1.

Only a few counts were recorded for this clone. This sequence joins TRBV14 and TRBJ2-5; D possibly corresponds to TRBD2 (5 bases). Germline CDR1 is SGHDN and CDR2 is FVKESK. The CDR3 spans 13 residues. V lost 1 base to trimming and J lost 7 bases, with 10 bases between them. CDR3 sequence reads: CASSQGSSGTQYF. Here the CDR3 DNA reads TGTGCCAGCAGCCAAGGATCCAGCGGGACCCAGTACTTC.

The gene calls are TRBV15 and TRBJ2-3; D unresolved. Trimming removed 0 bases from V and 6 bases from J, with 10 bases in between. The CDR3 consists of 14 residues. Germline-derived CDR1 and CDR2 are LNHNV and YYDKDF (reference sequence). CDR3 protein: CATSRDSNSDTQYF. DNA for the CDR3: TGTGCCACCAGCAGAGATTCTAATTCTGATACGCAGTATTTT.

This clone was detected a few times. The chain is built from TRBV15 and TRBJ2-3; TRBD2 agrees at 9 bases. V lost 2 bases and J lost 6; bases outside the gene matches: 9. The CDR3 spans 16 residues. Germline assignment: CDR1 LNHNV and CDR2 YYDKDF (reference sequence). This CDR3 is CATSRQTSGYKDTQYF. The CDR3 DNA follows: TGTGCCACCAGCAGACAAACTAGCGGGTATAAGGATACGCAGTATTTT.

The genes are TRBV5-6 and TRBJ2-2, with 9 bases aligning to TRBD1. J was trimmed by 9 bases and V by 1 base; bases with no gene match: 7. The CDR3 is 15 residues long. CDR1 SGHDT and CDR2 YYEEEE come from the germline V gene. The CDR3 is CASSLPGTGNRELFF. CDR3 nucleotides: TGTGCCAGCAGCTTGCCCGGGACAGGGAACCGGGAGCTGTTTTTT.

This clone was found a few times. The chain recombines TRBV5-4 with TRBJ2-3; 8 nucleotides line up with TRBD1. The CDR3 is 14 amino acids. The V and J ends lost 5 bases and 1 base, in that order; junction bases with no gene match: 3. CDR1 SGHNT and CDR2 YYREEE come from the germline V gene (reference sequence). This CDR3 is CASRLTGGTDTQYF. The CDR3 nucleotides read TGTGCCAGCAGATTGACAGGGGGCACAGATACGCAGTATTTT.

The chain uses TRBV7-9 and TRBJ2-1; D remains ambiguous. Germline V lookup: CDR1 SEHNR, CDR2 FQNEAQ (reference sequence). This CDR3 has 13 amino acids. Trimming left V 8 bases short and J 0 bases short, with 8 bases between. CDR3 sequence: CASEGASYNEQFF. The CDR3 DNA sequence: TGTGCCAGCGAAGGAGCCTCCTACAATGAGCAGTTCTTC.

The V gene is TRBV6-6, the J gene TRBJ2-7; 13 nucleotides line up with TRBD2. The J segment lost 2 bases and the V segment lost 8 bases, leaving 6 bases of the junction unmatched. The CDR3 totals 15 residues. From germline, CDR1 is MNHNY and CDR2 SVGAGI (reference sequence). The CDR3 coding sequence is TGTGCCAGCGTGATACTAGCGGGAGGGGCCTACGAGCAGTACTTC. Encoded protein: CASVILAGGAYEQYF.

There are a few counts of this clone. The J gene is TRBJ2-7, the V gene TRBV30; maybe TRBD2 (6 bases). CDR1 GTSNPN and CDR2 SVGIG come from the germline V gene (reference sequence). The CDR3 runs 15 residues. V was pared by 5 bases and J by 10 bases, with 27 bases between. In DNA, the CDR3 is TGTGCCTGGCGGCTTGGGGTTGCGGGGAGAGAACGACAGTACTTC. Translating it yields CAWRLGVAGRERQYF. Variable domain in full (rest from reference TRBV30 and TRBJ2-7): SQTIHQWPATLVQPVGSPLSLECTVEGTSNPNLYWYRQAAGRGLQLLFYSVGIGQISSEVPQNLSASRPQDRQFILSSKKLLLSDSGFYLCAWRLGVAGRERQYFGPGTRLTVT.

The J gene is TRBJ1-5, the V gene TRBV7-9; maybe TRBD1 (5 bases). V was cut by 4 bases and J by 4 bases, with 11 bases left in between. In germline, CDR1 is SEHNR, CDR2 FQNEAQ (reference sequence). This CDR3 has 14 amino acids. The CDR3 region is CASSSQGLNQPQHF. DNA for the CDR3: TGTGCCAGCAGCTCCCAGGGCTTAAATCAGCCCCAGCATTTT.

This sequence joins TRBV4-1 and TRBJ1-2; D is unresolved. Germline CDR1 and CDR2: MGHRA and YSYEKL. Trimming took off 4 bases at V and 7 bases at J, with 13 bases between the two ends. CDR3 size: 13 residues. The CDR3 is CASSPPRETGYTF. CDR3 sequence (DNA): TGCGCCAGCAGCCCCCCTCGGGAGACTGGCTACACCTTC.

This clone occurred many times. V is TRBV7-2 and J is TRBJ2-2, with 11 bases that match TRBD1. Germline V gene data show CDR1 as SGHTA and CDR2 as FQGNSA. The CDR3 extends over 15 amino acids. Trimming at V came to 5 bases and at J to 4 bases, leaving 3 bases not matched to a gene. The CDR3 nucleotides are TGTGCCAGCAGCAGGACAGGGGGCATCACCGGGGAGCTGTTTTTT. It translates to CASSRTGGITGELFF.

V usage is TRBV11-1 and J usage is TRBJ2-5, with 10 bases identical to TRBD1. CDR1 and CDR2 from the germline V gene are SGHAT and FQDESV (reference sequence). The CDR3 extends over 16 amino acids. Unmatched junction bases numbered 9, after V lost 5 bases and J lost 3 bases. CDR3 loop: CASSPGIGTGEETQYF. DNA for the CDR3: TGTGCCAGCAGCCCAGGGATCGGGACAGGGGAAGAGACCCAGTACTTC. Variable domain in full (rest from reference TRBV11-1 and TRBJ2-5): EAEVAQSPRYKITEKSQAVAFWCDPISGHATLYWYRQILGQGPELLVQFQDESVVDDSQLPKDRFSAERLKGVDSTLKIQPAELGDSAMYLCASSPGIGTGEETQYFGPGTRLLVL.

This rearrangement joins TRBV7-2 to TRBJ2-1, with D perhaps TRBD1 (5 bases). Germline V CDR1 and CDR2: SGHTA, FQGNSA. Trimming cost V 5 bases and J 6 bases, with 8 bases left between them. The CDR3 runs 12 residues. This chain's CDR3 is CASSLRVNEQFF. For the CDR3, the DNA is TGTGCCAGCAGCCTCAGGGTCAATGAGCAGTTCTTC.

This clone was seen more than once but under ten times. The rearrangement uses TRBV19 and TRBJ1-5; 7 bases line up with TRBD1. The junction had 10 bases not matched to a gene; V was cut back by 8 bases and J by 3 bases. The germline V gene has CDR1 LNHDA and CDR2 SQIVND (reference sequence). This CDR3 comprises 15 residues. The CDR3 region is CASVKGQPNNQPQHF. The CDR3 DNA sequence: TGTGCCAGTGTGAAGGGACAGCCTAACAATCAGCCCCAGCATTTT.